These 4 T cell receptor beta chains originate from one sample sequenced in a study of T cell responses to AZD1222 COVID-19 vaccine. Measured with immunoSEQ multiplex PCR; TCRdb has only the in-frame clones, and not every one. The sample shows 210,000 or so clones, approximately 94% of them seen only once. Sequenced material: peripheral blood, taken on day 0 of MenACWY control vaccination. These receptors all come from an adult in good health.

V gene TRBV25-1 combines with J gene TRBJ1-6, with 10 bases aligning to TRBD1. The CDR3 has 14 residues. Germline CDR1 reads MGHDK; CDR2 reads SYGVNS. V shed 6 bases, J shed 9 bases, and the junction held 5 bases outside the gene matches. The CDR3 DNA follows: TGTGCCAGCAGCGCGACAGGGGGCAGTTCACCCCTCCACTTT. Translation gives CASSATGGSSPLHF.

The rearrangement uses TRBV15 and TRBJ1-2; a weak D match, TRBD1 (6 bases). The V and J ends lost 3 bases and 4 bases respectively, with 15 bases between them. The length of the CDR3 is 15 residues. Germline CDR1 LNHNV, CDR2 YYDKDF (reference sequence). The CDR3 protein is CATSRGRGAGYGYTF. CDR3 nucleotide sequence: TGTGCCACCAGCAGGGGGCGGGGGGCTGGCTATGGCTACACCTTC.

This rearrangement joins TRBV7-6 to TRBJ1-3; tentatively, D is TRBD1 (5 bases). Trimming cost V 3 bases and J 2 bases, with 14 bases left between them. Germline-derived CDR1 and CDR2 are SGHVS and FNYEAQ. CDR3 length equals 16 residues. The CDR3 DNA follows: TGTGCCAGCAGCTTGGCCGGGACTGGAGCTGGAAACACCATATATTTT. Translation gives CASSLAGTGAGNTIYF.

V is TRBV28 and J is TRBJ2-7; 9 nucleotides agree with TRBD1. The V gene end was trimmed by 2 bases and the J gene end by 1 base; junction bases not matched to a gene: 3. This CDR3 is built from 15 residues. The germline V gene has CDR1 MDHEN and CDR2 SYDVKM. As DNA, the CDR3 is TGTGCCAGCAGTTTACCCGGGACAGGGTCCTACGAGCAGTACTTC. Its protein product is CASSLPGTGSYEQYF. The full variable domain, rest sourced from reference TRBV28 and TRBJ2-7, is DVKVTQSSRYLVKRTGEKVFLECVQDMDHENMFWYRQDPGLGLRLIYFSYDVKMKEKGDIPEGYSVSREKKERFSLILESASTNQTSMYLCASSLPGTGSYEQYFGPGTRLTVT.